This TCR beta chain was sequenced during a study of a mutant IDH1 vaccine in newly diagnosed glioma. Whole-study context: The sex distribution of treated patients was 62.5% male and roughly 38% female, with a mean age of 40.4 years.

Using immunoSEQ multiplex PCR, the repertoire was profiled, and TCRdb retains in-frame clones only, with some absent. Here the sample spans 25,000 to 35,000 clones, 88% being singletons. Time point given: baseline, week 1 (first vaccination visit). Described treatment: pre-vaccination baseline after standard-of-care therapy. V was pared by 1 base and J by 7 bases, with 6 bases between. Germline CDR1 and CDR2: SGHTS and YDEGEE. The CDR3 contains 12 residues. The specimen was PBMCs, collected from a glioma patient treated with radiotherapy, temozolomide or both. The rearrangement links TRBV5-8 to TRBJ1-5; no definite D call. The clonotype comes from a middle-aged woman with glioma. The CDR3 coding sequence is TGTGCCAGCAGCTTGTATATCCAGCCCCAGCATTTT. Protein: CASSLYIQPQHF.